This TCR beta chain came from a study of blood T cell repertoires in COVID-19. Produced via immunoSEQ multiplex PCR; TCRdb's table is partial and in-frame only. This sample has about 140,000 clones, with roughly 79% found just once. The germline CDR1 and CDR2 sequences are SEHNR and FQNEAQ (reference sequence). This CDR3 is 14 amino acids long. The V end lost 6 bases, the J end lost 7 bases, and 13 bases lay between the germline ends. The V gene is TRBV7-9, the J gene TRBJ1-6, with a weak D call TRBD1 (6 bases). The clonotype was recovered from a human donor in a cohort sampled during active COVID-19. Sequenced: peripheral blood. The CDR3 region is CASSPGGANSPLHF. The CDR3 nucleotides read TGTGCCAGCAGTCCTGGGGGGGCGAATTCACCCCTCCACTTT.